This T cell receptor beta chain stems from a study of blood T cell repertoires in COVID-19. Study in general: Italy, Spain and the United States were the sources of the convalescent and acute COVID-19 samples.

Recruits, aged about 18 to 100 years, lived in under 25 US areas. TCRdb's copy holds only in-frame clones and misses some; the assay was immunoSEQ multiplex PCR. The top ten clones hold around 1.9% of a sample with about 400,000 clones, roughly 86% of them seen once. Germline-derived CDR1 and CDR2 are SEHNR and FQNEAQ (reference sequence). This CDR3 has 14 residues. V lost 3 bases and J lost 1, with 10 bases in between. The clonotype was recovered from a woman aged 40 to 50 with acute COVID-19. The chain joins TRBV7-9 to TRBJ2-7, with D perhaps matching TRBD2 (5 bases). Specimen: PBMCs or T cells enriched from blood (not recorded which). The CDR3 sequence: CASSFSDTSYEQYF. For the CDR3, the DNA is TGTGCCAGCAGCTTTAGCGACACTTCCTACGAGCAGTACTTC.